One and the same sample provided the 5 T cell receptor beta chains below, sequenced in a study of regulatory T cells in long-lasting Graves disease. Described time point: persistent/refractory GD, antithyroid drugs over 5 years with positive TRAb. PBMCs provided the RNA from which the TCR library was made. Arm-PCR of CDR3 regions and iRepertoire HTBI primers were the basis on which TCR beta libraries were built. TCRdb itself ran the multiplex PCR reads through MiXCR, one entry per CDR3 protein. Found here are 360,000 or so distinct CDR3 sequences, more than 20% of them singletons; the top ten hold 25% to 30%. The source material was peripheral blood mononuclear cells (PBMCs), sampled when the disease was refractory, from a patient treated with antithyroid drugs. The receptors shown here come from a woman between 40 and 50 years old with Graves disease.

This chain connects TRBV19 to TRBJ2-7; D remains ambiguous. This CDR3 contains 14 residues. Germline CDR1 is LNHDA and CDR2 is SQIVND (reference sequence). V was trimmed by 0 bases and J by 2 bases, leaving 8 bases between them. The CDR3: CASSIETPAYEQYF. CDR3 nucleotides: TGTGCCAGTAGTATAGAAACACCAGCCTACGAGCAGTACTTC. Full variable domain (outside the CDR3, taken from reference TRBV19 and TRBJ2-7): DGGITQSPKYLFRKEGQNVTLSCEQNLNHDAMYWYRQDPGQGLRLIYYSQIVNDFQKGDIAEGYSVSREKKESFPLTVTSAQKNPTAFYLCASSIETPAYEQYFGPGTRLTVT.

The rearrangement joins TRBV7-3 to TRBJ1-1; D not resolved. Trimming removed 2 bases from V and 3 bases from J, with 7 bases in between. Germline lookup yields CDR1 SGHTA and CDR2 FQGTGA. The CDR3 length is 13 residues. CDR3 amino acids: CASSLLLDTEAFF. The CDR3 region has the DNA TGTGCCAGCAGCTTACTATTGGACACTGAAGCTTTCTTT.

This clonotype was seen only a few times. This chain joins TRBV30 and TRBJ2-7; the match to TRBD2 covers 7 bases. V lost 4 bases and J lost 6; bases outside the gene matches: 15. The CDR3 sequence is 15 residues long. Germline assignment: CDR1 GTSNPN and CDR2 SVGIG (reference sequence). In nucleotides, the CDR3 is TGTGCCTGGAATCGGGGGTTTGCGGGAGAAAGCGAGCAGTACTTC. It codes for CAWNRGFAGESEQYF. The complete variable domain, with remaining parts taken from reference TRBV30 and TRBJ2-7, reads SQTIHQWPATLVQPVGSPLSLECTVEGTSNPNLYWYRQAAGRGLQLLFYSVGIGQISSEVPQNLSASRPQDRQFILSSKKLLLSDSGFYLCAWNRGFAGESEQYFGPGTRLTVT.

This clonotype was seen repeatedly, ten times or more. The J gene is TRBJ1-6, the V gene TRBV2; D gene uncertain. V lost 7 bases, J lost 9 bases, and 16 bases lay in between. Germline values: CDR1 SNHLY, CDR2 FYNNEI. This CDR3 is 14 amino acids long. The CDR3 reads CASTLTYVGSPLHF. The CDR3 nucleotides are TGTGCCAGCACCCTGACTTACGTGGGTTCACCCCTCCACTTT.

This clonotype was seen a handful of times. The V gene is TRBV5-1, the J gene TRBJ1-2; 7 bases are a match to TRBD1. The V and J ends lost 4 bases and 4 bases, in that order; junction bases with no gene match: 10. Germline CDR1 and CDR2: SGHRS and YFSETQ. The CDR3 consists of 15 residues. This CDR3 reads CASSPWQGDVYGYTF. CDR3 bases: TGCGCCAGCAGCCCCTGGCAGGGGGACGTCTATGGCTACACCTTC.